This record concerns one T cell receptor (beta chain) sequence. The data were produced by immunoSEQ multiplex PCR, yet TCRdb's version contains in-frame clones alone and is incomplete. The sample contains just over 2,000,000 clones, around 95% of which appear only once. The CDR3 has 12 amino acids. The germline V gene has CDR1 GTSNPN and CDR2 SVGIG (reference sequence). Trimming cost V 2 bases and J 11 bases; bases outside gene matches: 8. This specimen comes from a study of shared clonotypes between healthy human individuals. Material: naive CD4+ T cells sorted from blood. Subset denoted: CD45RA+ positively selected. The receptor was isolated from a young man in good health. The chain recombines TRBV30 with TRBJ1-1; 7 positions match TRBD1. DNA of the CDR3: TGTGCCTGGAGTTTTCAGGGGGAGATGGCTTTCTTT. As protein: CAWSFQGEMAFF. Full variable domain (missing parts from reference TRBV30 and TRBJ1-1): SQTIHQWPATLVQPVGSPLSLECTVEGTSNPNLYWYRQAAGRGLQLLFYSVGIGQISSEVPQNLSASRPQDRQFILSSKKLLLSDSGFYLCAWSFQGEMAFFGQGTRLTVV.